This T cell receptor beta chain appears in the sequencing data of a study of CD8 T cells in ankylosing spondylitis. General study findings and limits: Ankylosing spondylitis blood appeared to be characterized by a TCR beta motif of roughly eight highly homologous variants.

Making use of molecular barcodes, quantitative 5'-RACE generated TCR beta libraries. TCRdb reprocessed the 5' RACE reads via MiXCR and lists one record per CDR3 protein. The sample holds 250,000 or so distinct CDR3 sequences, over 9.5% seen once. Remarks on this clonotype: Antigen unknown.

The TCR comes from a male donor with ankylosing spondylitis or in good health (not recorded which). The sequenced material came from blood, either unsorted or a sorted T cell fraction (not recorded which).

DNA for the CDR3: TGTGCCAGCTCGAGGGAACAACAGGGAAGCTATGGCTACACCTTC. Its translation: CASSREQQGSYGYTF. The chain has TRBV2 and TRBJ1-2; D may be TRBD1 (6 bases). Trimming stripped 8 bases from V and 4 bases from J, with 20 bases between. The germline V gene has CDR1 SNHLY and CDR2 FYNNEI. The CDR3 consists of 15 residues. The complete variable domain, with remaining parts taken from reference TRBV2 and TRBJ1-2, reads EPEVTQTPSHQVTQMGQEVILRCVPISNHLYFYWYRQILGQKVEFLVSFYNNEISEKSEIFDDQFSVERPDGSNFTLKIRSTKLEDSAMYFCASSREQQGSYGYTFGSGTRLTVV.